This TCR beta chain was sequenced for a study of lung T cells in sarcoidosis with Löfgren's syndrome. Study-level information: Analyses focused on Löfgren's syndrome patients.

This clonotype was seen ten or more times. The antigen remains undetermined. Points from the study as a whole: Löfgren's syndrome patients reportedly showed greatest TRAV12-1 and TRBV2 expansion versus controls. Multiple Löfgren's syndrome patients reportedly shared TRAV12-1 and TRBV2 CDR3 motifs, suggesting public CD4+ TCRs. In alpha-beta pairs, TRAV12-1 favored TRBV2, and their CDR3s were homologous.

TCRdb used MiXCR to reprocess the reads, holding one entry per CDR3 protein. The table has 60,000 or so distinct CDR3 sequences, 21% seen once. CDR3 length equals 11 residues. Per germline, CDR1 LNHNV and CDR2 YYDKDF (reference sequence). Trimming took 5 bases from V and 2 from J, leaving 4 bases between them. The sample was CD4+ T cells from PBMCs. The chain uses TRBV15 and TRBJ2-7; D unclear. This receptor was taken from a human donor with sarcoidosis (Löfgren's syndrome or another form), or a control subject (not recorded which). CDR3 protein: CATSVPYEQYV. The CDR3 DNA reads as TGTGCCACCAGCGTGCCCTACGAGCAGTACGTC.